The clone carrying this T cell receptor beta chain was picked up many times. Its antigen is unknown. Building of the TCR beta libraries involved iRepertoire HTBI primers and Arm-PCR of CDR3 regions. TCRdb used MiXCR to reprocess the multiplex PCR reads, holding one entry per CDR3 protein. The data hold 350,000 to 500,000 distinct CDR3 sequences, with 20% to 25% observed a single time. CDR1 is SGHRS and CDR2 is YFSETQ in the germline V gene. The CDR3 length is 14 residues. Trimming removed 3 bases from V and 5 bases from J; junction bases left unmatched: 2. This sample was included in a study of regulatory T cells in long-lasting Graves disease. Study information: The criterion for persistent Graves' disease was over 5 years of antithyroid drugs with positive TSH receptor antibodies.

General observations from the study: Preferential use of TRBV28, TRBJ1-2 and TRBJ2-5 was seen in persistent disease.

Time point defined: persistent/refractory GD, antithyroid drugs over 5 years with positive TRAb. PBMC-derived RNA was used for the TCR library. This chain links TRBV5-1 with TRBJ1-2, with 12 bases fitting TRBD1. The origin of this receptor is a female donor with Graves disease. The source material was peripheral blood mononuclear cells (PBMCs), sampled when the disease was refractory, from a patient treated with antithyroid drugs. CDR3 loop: CASSWDRGRYGYTF. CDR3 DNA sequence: TGCGCCAGCAGCTGGGACAGGGGGCGGTATGGCTACACCTTC.